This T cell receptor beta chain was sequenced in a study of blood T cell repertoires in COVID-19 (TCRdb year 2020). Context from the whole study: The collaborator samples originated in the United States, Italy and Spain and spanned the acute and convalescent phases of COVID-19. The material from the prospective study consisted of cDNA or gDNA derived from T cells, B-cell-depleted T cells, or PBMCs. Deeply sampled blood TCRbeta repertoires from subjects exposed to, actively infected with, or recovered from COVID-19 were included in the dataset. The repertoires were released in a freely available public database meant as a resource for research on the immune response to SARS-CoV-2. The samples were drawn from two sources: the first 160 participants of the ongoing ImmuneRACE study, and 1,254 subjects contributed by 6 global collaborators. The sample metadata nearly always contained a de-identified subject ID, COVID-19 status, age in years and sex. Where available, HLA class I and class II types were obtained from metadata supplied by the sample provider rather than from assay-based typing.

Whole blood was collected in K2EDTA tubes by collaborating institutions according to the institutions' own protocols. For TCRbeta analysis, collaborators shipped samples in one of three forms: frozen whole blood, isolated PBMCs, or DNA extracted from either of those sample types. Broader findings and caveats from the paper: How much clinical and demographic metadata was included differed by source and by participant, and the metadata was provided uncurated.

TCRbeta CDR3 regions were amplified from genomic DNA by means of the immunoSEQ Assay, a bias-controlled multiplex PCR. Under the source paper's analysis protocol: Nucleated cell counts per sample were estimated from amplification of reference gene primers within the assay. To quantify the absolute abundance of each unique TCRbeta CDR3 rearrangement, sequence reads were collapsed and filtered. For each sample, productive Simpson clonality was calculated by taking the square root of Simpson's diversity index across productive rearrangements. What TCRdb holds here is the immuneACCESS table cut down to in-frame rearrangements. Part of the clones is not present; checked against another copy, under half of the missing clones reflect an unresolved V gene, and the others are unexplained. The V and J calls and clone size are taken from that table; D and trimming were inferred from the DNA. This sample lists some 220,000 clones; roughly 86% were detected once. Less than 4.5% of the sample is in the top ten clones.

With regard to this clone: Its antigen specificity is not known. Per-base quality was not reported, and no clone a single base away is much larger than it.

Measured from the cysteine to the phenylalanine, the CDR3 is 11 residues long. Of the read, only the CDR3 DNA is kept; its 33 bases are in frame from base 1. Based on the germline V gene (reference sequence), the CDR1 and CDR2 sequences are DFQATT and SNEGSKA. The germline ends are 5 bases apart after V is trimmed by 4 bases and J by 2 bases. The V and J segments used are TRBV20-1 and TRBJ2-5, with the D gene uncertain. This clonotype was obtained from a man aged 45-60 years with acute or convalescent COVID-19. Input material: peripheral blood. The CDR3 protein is CSANWQETQYF. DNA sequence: TGCAGTGCTAACTGGCAAGAGACCCAGTACTTC.